This paragraph reports one T cell receptor (beta chain). The germline V gene has CDR1 LNHNV and CDR2 YYDKDF (reference sequence). V lost 0 bases and J 3 bases, leaving 8 bases between the germline ends. The CDR3 totals 15 residues. Methods used by the authors: Cell counts per sample came from amplifying reference gene primers. The data were produced by immunoSEQ multiplex PCR, yet TCRdb's version contains in-frame clones alone and is incomplete. The V and J calls and clone size are taken from that table; D and trimming were inferred from the DNA. The profile shows over 20,000 clones, roughly nine tenths of them singletons. These data originate in a study of blood T cell repertoires in COVID-19. Study-wide context: From T cells, B-cell-depleted T cells, or PBMCs came the material, which was cDNA or gDNA.

The chain has TRBV15 and TRBJ2-2; a possible D gene is TRBD2 (5 bases). Sequencing used peripheral blood. The TCR comes from a man between 65 and 79 years old with acute or convalescent COVID-19. CDR3 sequence (DNA): TGTGCCACCAGCAGAGATGGGCGGGACACCGGGGAGCTGTTTTTT. It specifies CATSRDGRDTGELFF.